The present T cell receptor beta chain was sequenced within a study of siplizumab effects on memory and regulatory T cells (dated by TCRdb to about 2019). For context, the study as a whole: Paired mixed lymphocyte reactions were run with siplizumab at 0.8 to 1 ug/mL and without drug, across 8 or 9 responder-stimulator pairs. The effect of the anti-CD2 antibody siplizumab on alloreactive T-cell subsets was examined in allogeneic mixed lymphocyte reactions constructed from human PBMCs.

For approximately six days, cells in the mixed lymphocyte reaction were kept in coculture at 37 degrees C. Responder PBMCs were labelled with CFSE and stimulator PBMCs were labelled with Violet Dye, after which the responder and stimulator PBMCs were mixed at a 1:1 ratio. Sorted unstimulated T cells and proliferating T cells recovered from mixed lymphocyte reactions were subjected to TCRbeta CDR3 sequencing. Fresh whole blood from about 11 HLA-typed healthy donors was used as the source from which PBMCs were isolated. For TCR sequencing, responder T cells that had proliferated and were CFSE-low were FACS-sorted once the mixed lymphocyte reaction was over. The library was obtained by the immunoSEQ multiplex PCR assay. Roughly 10^5 TCR templates per sample were assayed on the deep sequencing platform. Genomic DNA extracted from sorted T cells was used for TCRbeta CDR3 sequencing. In the paper's pipeline: The R programming language was used for the clonal analysis of the TCRbeta CDR3 data. Alloreactive CD4+ and CD8+ clones were identified by comparing unstimulated samples to CFSE-low samples taken after the reaction. By matching sequences to the repertoires of sorted unstimulated Treg and non-Treg cells, each alloreactive CD4+ clone was assigned a regulatory or non-regulatory origin. TCRdb holds this immuneACCESS table with in-frame rearrangements only. Some clones are missing; in checked studies, unresolved V genes explain under half, and the rest has no known cause. Clone size and V and J calls were adopted from that table, with D and trimming inferred from the DNA. The sample has about 10,000 clones on record, almost 40% of them singletons. The ten largest clones capture around 8.3% of the sample.

What the research found in general, with its limitations: Compared with memory T cells, unstimulated naive T cells appeared more diverse, and naive cells seemed to make a substantial contribution to the alloresponse. The suppressive function of proliferating Tregs from siplizumab cultures was not functionally confirmed. A naive or memory phenotype could not be assigned to roughly 80-97% of proliferating CD4+ or CD8+ clones. Of the alloreactive CD4+ clones that could be mapped, the Treg-derived share averaged approximately 67% with siplizumab compared with roughly 25% in control reactions. Because sequences below about 10^-5 frequency were poorly captured, only a minor fraction of alloreactive clones could be mapped to unstimulated subsets. Siplizumab significantly lowered the cumulative frequency of alloreactive sequences that could be traced to unstimulated CD4+ memory T cells.

By how much of the sample it makes up, this clone is medium-sized (0.01 to 0.1%). Its antigen target is currently unknown. Base qualities are not at hand, and no much larger clone is one base apart. Sequencing used CFSE-low (dividing) CD4+ T cells sorted from an allogeneic mixed lymphocyte reaction. The TCR was taken from a human donor in good health; the cells came from an allogeneic mixed lymphocyte reaction.

This receptor has the CDR3 CASSPGTVPSGNTIYF. The nucleotide sequence reads TGTGCCAGCAGTCCTGGGACTGTCCCGTCTGGAAACACCATATATTTT. The receptor chain draws on TRBV28 and TRBJ1-3, with TRBD1 tentatively as D gene (5 bases match). The CDR3 measures 16 amino acids from cysteine to phenylalanine. The kept DNA is CDR3 alone, 48 bases in frame from the first base. V loses 5 bases, J loses 1 base, and the germline ends lie 15 bases apart. The germline V gene encodes CDR1 MDHEN and CDR2 SYDVKM.